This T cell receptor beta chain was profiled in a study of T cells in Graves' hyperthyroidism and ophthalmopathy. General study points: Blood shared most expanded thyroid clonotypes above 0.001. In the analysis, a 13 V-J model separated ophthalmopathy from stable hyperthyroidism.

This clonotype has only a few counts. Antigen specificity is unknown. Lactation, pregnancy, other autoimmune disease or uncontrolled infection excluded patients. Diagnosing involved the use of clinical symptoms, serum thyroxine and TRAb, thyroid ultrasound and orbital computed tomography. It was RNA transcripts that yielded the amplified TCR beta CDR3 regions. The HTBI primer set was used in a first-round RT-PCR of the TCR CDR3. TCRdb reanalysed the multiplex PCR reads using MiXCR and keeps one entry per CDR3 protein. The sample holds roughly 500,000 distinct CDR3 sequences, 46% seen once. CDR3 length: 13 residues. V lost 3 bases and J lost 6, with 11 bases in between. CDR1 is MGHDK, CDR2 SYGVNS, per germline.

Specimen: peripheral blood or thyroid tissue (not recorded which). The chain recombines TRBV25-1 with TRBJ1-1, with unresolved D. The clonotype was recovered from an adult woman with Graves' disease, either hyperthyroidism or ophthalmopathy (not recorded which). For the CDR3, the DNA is TGTGCCAGCAGTGATCAGGATCGCTCTGAAGCTTTCTTT. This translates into CASSDQDRSEAFF.